The present entry profiles one TCR beta chain with its context. This sample is part of a study of blood T cell repertoires in COVID-19. Authors' processing steps: Counts of nucleated cells, estimated from reference gene primer amplification, were obtained. Profiling relied on immunoSEQ multiplex PCR, and the TCRdb table lists in-frame clones only, not all of them. V, J and clone size are those of that table, while D and trimming were read from the DNA. The table lists 250,000 to 300,000 clones, 80% to 90% of them singletons. This CDR3 region has 14 residues. V was clipped by 7 bases and J by 5 bases, with 15 bases between them. Germline V gives CDR1 MNHEY, CDR2 SVGEGT.

The gene calls are TRBV6-2 or TRBV6-3 and TRBJ2-1; perhaps TRBD1 as D (6 bases). Sequencing was done on a sample of peripheral blood. The receptor's source is a woman aged 70-85 years with acute or convalescent COVID-19. CDR3 sequence (DNA): TGTGCCAGCAACCCAGGACAGTTAAACAATGAGCAGTTCTTC. Translating gives CASNPGQLNNEQFF.